This TCR beta chain was captured by sequencing in a study of cytomegalovirus exposure and HLA in healthy donors. Note on this clone: Its antigen is currently unknown.

Germline V gene sequence: CDR1 MDHEN, CDR2 SYDVKM. V lost 2 bases, J lost 8 bases, and 12 bases stayed unmatched. The CDR3 spans 16 residues. Libraries were prepared by immunoSEQ multiplex PCR; TCRdb keeps only in-frame clonotypes and omits some of them. The table has roughly 230,000 clones, around 90% seen once. Study-wide points: Using the classifier, cytomegalovirus status was reportedly diagnosed with high specificity and sensitivity.

The chain employs TRBV28 and TRBJ1-2, with 9 bases matching TRBD1. This receptor was taken from a woman aged 30 to 39 in good health and CMV-seronegative. Material: PBMCs. CDR3 bases: TGTGCCAGCAGTTTACCGGGGACAGGGTTAGTTGGCGGCTACACCTTC. Protein sequence: CASSLPGTGLVGGYTF.